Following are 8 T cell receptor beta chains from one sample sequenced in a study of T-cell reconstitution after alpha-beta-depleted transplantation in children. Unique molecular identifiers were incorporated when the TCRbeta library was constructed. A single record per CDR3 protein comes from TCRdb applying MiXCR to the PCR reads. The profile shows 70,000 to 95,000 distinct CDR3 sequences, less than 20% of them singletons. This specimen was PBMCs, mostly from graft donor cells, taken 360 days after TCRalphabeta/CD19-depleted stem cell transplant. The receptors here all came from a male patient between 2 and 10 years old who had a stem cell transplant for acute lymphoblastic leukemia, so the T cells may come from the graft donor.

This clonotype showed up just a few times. The CDR3 region has the DNA TGTGCCAGCAGCTTGGTCCGACTAGCGGGGAATGAGCAGTTCTTC. Its translation is CASSLVRLAGNEQFF. This chain connects TRBV5-6 to TRBJ2-1; 11 nucleotides align to TRBD2. Germline V CDR1 and CDR2: SGHDT, YYEEEE. The CDR3 is 15 amino acids. J was trimmed by 7 bases and V by 0 bases; bases with no gene match: 3.

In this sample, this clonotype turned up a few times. CDR3 bases: TGTGCCAGCAGCTTAGCGGGGAAAGGGGGATTGAACACTGAAGCTTTCTTT. The encoded protein is CASSLAGKGGLNTEAFF. The gene calls are TRBV7-6 and TRBJ1-1; D possibly corresponds to TRBD1 (6 bases). This CDR3 is built from 17 residues. Trimming took 0 bases from V and 0 from J, leaving 14 bases between them. Germline lookup yields CDR1 SGHVS and CDR2 FNYEAQ.

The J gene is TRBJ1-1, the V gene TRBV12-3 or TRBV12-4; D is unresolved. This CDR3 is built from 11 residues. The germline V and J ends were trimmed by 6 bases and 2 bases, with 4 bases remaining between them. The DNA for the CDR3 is TGTGCCAGCAGCTCTAACACTGAAGCTTTCTTT. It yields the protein CASSSNTEAFF.

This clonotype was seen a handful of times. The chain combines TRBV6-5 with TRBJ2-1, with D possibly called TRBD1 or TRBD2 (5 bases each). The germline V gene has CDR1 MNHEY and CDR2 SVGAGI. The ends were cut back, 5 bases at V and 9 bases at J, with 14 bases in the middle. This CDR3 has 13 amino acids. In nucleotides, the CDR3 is TGTGCCAGCAGTACTACGGGGCTCCTTGAGCAGTTCTTC. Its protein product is CASSTTGLLEQFF.

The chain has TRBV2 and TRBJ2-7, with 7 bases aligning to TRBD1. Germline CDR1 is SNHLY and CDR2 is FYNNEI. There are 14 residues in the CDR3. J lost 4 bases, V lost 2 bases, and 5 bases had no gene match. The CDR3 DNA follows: TGTGCCAGCAGTGAACAGGGGGTGAATTACGAGCAGTACTTC. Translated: CASSEQGVNYEQYF. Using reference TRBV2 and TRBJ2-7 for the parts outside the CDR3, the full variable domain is EPEVTQTPSHQVTQMGQEVILRCVPISNHLYFYWYRQILGQKVEFLVSFYNNEISEKSEIFDDQFSVERPDGSNFTLKIRSTKLEDSAMYFCASSEQGVNYEQYFGPGTRLTVT.

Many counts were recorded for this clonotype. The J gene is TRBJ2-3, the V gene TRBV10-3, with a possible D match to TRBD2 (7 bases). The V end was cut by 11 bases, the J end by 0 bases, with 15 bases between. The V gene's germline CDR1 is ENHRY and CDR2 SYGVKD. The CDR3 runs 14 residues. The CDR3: CASRRGPSTDTQYF. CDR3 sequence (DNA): TGTGCCTCGAGGCGGGGGCCTAGCACAGATACGCAGTATTTT.

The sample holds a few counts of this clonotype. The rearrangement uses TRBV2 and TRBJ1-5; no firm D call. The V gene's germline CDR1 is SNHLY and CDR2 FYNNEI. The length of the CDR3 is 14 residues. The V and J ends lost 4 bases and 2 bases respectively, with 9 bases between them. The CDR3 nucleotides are TGTGCCAGCAGTGGCGGGAAGGGCAATCAGCCCCAGCATTTT. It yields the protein CASSGGKGNQPQHF.

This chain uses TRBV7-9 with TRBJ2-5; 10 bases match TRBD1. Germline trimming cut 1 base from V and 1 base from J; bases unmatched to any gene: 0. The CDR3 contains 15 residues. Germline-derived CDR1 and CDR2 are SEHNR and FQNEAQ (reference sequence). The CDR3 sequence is CASSLGDRGQETQYF. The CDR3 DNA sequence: TGTGCCAGCAGCTTAGGGGACAGGGGCCAAGAGACCCAGTACTTC.